Included here is one T cell receptor beta chain sequence, with context. The data are from a study of blood T cell repertoires in COVID-19. Study overall: Donors in the United States, Italy and Spain gave samples during acute or convalescent COVID-19. Sample material is recorded as cDNA or gDNA derived from T cells, B-cell-depleted T cells, or PBMCs.

Recruitment covered 20 to 25 US areas and drew participants whose ages spanned about 18 to 90 years. Participant reports of clinical history set cohort assignment. Repertoires were generated with immunoSEQ multiplex PCR, while TCRdb's copy carries only in-frame clones and drops some. The data show roughly 260,000 clones, about 89% seen once. The receptor's source is a human donor in a cohort exposed to, infected with or recovered from COVID-19 (not recorded which). The donor label of this sample is uncertain. The sequencing input was PBMCs or T cells enriched from blood (not recorded which).

CDR3 nucleotides: TGTGCCAGCAGCGTAGGGGGAGGGGGAGCAGATACGCAGTATTTT. This encodes CASSVGGGGADTQYF. The chain carries TRBV9 and TRBJ2-3; perhaps TRBD2 as D (7 bases). Trimming removed 0 bases at V and 4 bases at J, with 12 bases between. Per germline, CDR1 SGDLS and CDR2 YYNGEE. The CDR3 extends over 15 amino acids.